The clone carrying this T cell receptor beta chain has at least ten counts. A junction boundary mismatches the germline segment, possibly from a read error. These data are taken from a study of patients and donors after allogeneic stem cell transplantation. TCRdb re-called the RT-PCR reads with MiXCR, one entry per CDR3 protein. Of 920,000 or so distinct CDR3 sequences listed, more than 15% are singletons. The receptor was isolated from a human donor who was either an allogeneic HSCT recipient or a stem cell or donor lymphocyte infusion donor (not recorded which). It is not recorded whose cells these are; they may come from a transplant donor. The sequencing input was blood, either unsorted or a sorted T cell fraction (not recorded which).

CDR3 amino acids: CASTLAGKGTEAFF. The CDR3 DNA is TGTGCCAGCACTTTAGCGGGTAAGGGTACTGAAGCTTTCTTT. V gene TRBV12-3 or TRBV12-4 combines with J gene TRBJ1-1; no definite D call. This CDR3 has 14 amino acids.